A single sample gave rise to the 10 T cell receptor beta chains below, sequenced in a study of blood T cell repertoires in COVID-19 (TCRdb year 2020). Libraries were built with the immunoSEQ multiplex PCR assay. The table was pulled from immuneACCESS by TCRdb, which kept in-frame rearrangements only. Such tables lose some clones; where checked, under half of the loss comes from unresolved V genes, and the rest has no known cause. This sample lists more than 400,000 clones; over 75% were detected once. In total, the top ten clones hold about 3% of the sample. The sequenced material came from peripheral blood. These TCRs come from a human donor in a cohort sampled during active COVID-19.

This clone was counted only a few times. The V gene is TRBV19, the J gene TRBJ2-7; D is perhaps TRBD1 (6 bases). Germline V gene data show CDR1 as LNHDA and CDR2 as SQIVND (reference sequence). This CDR3 comprises 14 residues. V dropped 3 bases and J dropped 6 bases, with 15 bases sitting between them. CDR3 loop: CASSIGQGNGEQYF. Written as DNA, the CDR3 is TGTGCCAGTAGTATCGGGCAGGGGAATGGCGAGCAGTACTTC. Together with reference TRBV19 and TRBJ2-7, the CDR3 gives the full variable domain: DGGITQSPKYLFRKEGQNVTLSCEQNLNHDAMYWYRQDPGQGLRLIYYSQIVNDFQKGDIAEGYSVSREKKESFPLTVTSAQKNPTAFYLCASSIGQGNGEQYFGPGTRLTVT.

The chain joins TRBV19 to TRBJ1-3; possible D gene TRBD1, 5 bases. Trimming left V 6 bases short and J 4 bases short, with 13 bases between. The CDR3 length is 14 residues. CDR1 and CDR2 (germline): LNHDA, SQIVND (reference sequence). The CDR3 DNA follows: TGTGCCAGTAGACCCATGGACACAGGAAACACCATATATTTT. This gives the protein CASRPMDTGNTIYF.

V usage is TRBV13 and J usage is TRBJ2-5; TRBD2 aligns across 8 bases. CDR3 length equals 16 residues. The trim removed 5 bases at V and 7 bases at J, leaving 15 bases unmatched. Germline CDR1 PRHDT, CDR2 FYEKMQ (reference sequence). The CDR3 nucleotides are TGTGCCAGCAGCCCGCCCAGCGGGAGCACTCGAGGGACCCAGTACTTC. Translating it yields CASSPPSGSTRGTQYF.

V gene TRBV20-1 combines with J gene TRBJ2-3, with TRBD1 as a possible D gene (5 bases). The CDR3 totals 15 residues. The V gene lost 3 bases and the J gene lost 6 bases, with 19 bases spanning the gap. Germline CDR1 and CDR2: DFQATT and SNEGSKA (reference sequence). CDR3 sequence reads: CSASLQAGVVDTQYF. In DNA, the CDR3 is TGCAGTGCTAGTCTACAGGCAGGAGTTGTGGATACGCAGTATTTT.

The chain couples TRBV3-1 (or the pseudogene TRBV3-2) to TRBJ1-2; possible D gene TRBD1, 5 bases. Per the germline V gene, CDR1 is LGHDT and CDR2 is YNNKEL (reference sequence). The CDR3 is made up of 15 amino acids. V lost 4 bases and J 4 bases, leaving 16 bases between the germline ends. The CDR3 DNA reads TGTGCCAGCAGCCCCCTACCGACGGGGGGCTATGGCTACACCTTC. Its protein product is CASSPLPTGGYGYTF.

CDR3 bases: TGTGCCAGCAGCTTAGGACAGGCAACTAATGAAAAACTGTTTTTT. Its translation: CASSLGQATNEKLFF. The chain couples TRBV7-8 to TRBJ1-4, with D possibly being TRBD1 (6 bases). The CDR3 consists of 15 residues. Germline V lookup: CDR1 SGHVS, CDR2 FQNEAQ. V was pared by 1 base and J by 0 bases, with 6 bases between.

The rearrangement links TRBV7-2 to TRBJ2-1, with TRBD2 identical over 11 bases. Germline assignment: CDR1 SGHTA and CDR2 FQGNSA. V shed 5 bases and J 6 bases; nucleotides not matched to a gene: 15. The CDR3 has 18 residues. CDR3 coding DNA: TGTGCCAGCAGCCCCAGGGGTCTAGCGGGAGGACTACGCAATGAGCAGTTCTTC. It is translated as CASSPRGLAGGLRNEQFF.

Remarks on this clone: Other DNA sequences in the sample encode the same CDR3. CDR3 region: CASSQDSTGGYGYTF. The CDR3 DNA follows: TGTGCCAGCAGCCAAGATTCGACAGGGGGTTATGGCTACACCTTC. The chain links TRBV3-1 (or the pseudogene TRBV3-2) to TRBJ1-2, with 9 bases identical to TRBD1. Germline CDR1 and CDR2: LGHDT and YNNKEL (reference sequence). V lost 0 bases, J lost 5 bases, and 4 bases stayed unmatched. The CDR3 runs 15 residues.

Worth noting for this clone: The CDR3 carries no conserved terminal phenylalanine or tryptophan, so it likely arises from a read error. No DNA is shown, since the ends of the CDR3 on it are uncertain; the CDR3 is the one TCRdb lists. The CDR3 protein is CASSPGQEI. The chain couples TRBV5-8 to TRBJ1-1; TRBD1 was called by the table and not checked on the DNA. Germline V gives CDR1 SGHTS, CDR2 YDEGEE. Both ends counted, the CDR3 spans 9 residues.

This clone was picked up one time. The J gene is TRBJ1-6, the V gene TRBV2; D is unresolved. The CDR3 has 16 amino acids. In germline, CDR1 is SNHLY, CDR2 FYNNEI. Between the trimmed V and J ends, which lost 6 bases and 3 bases, there was a span of 15 bases. CDR3 bases: TGTGCCAGCAGGGAAACGGGCAGCGGCTATAATTCACCCCTCCACTTT. The encoded protein is CASRETGSGYNSPLHF.